Sequencing of this TCR beta chain was carried out in a study of tumor-infiltrating lymphocytes in localized non-small cell lung cancer. On the study more broadly: Each patient gave resected tumor and non-adjacent uninvolved lung tissue.

Clones were read by immunoSEQ multiplex PCR, and TCRdb kept only the in-frame ones, dropping some. The repertoire holds 2,800 or so clones, with around 50% as singletons. Worth noting for this clone: Antigen: not known.

Notes on the study in general: Compared with uninvolved lung, tumors showed higher T cell infiltration by TCRbeta sequencing. Only some patients had TCR sequencing, depending on available tissue. Different pieces of the same tissue were used for each assay.

V was clipped by 0 bases and J by 0 bases, with 6 bases between them. Germline V gene data show CDR1 as SGHRS and CDR2 as YFSETQ. This CDR3 spans 14 amino acids. The chain recombines TRBV5-1 with TRBJ1-2; D uncertain. The TCR comes from a human donor with non-small cell lung cancer. Sequenced: uninvolved lung tissue not adjacent to the tumor. The CDR3 reads CASSLGQSNYGYTF. The CDR3 coding sequence is TGCGCCAGCAGCTTGGGACAATCTAACTATGGCTACACCTTC.